Included here is one TCR beta chain sequence, with context. Its cognate antigen is unknown. V lost 1 base and J 0 bases, leaving 18 bases between the germline ends. The CDR3 runs 18 residues. Germline CDR1 and CDR2: SGHVS and FQNEAQ. The sample belongs to a study of beta chain features in type 1 diabetes. Broader study findings: Significant though moderate, a shortening of TCRB CDR3s appeared in all four CD4+ subsets of Type 1 diabetes patients.

Expressed TCRB transcripts were sequenced after all isolated RNA was converted to cDNA. Some clones are missing from TCRdb's copy, which holds only in-frame ones; the method was immunoSEQ multiplex PCR. Here the sample spans 95,000 to 150,000 clones, around 17% being singletons. Sequenced material: central memory CD4+ T cells from blood. The genes are TRBV7-8 and TRBJ1-2; D is perhaps TRBD1 (5 bases). This sequence was found in a man aged 30 to 45 with type 1 diabetes. The CDR3: CASSLGVGGVKANYGYTF. CDR3 nucleotide sequence: TGTGCCAGCAGCTTAGGAGTCGGAGGGGTGAAAGCTAACTATGGCTACACCTTC.